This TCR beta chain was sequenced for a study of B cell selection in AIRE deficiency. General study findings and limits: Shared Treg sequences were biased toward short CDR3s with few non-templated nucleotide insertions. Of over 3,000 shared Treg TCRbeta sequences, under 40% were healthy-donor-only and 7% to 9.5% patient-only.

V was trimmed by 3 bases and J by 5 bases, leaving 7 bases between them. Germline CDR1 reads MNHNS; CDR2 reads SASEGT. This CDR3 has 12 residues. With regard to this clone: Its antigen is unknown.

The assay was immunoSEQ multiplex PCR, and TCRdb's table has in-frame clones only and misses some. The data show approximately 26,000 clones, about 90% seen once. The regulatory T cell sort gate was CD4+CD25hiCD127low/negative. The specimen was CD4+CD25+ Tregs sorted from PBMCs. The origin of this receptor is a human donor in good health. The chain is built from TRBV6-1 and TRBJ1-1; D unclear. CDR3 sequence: CASSDWNTEAFF. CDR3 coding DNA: TGTGCCAGCAGTGACTGGAATACTGAAGCTTTCTTT.